These 24 T cell receptor beta chains were all obtained from the same sample, sequenced in a study of CD8+ T cells in alopecia areata. cDNA reverse transcribed from extracted RNA served as the sequencing template. The method was immunoSEQ multiplex PCR; TCRdb's version includes in-frame clones alone and lacks a portion of them. Here the sample spans about 8,900 clones, about 67% being singletons. In alopecia areata patients, both lesional scalp punch biopsies and peripheral blood were collected. The source material was skin. The receptors originated from a human donor with alopecia areata.

The V call is TRBV4-1, the J call TRBJ1-4, with TRBD1 matching over 8 bases. The CDR3 has 15 amino acids. Trimming took 3 bases from V and 7 from J; bases not matched to a gene: 7. Germline CDR1 MGHRA, CDR2 YSYEKL. The CDR3 DNA reads as TGCGCCAGCAGCCAGGGGGACAGGTCCGCTGAAAAACTGTTTTTT. Its translation: CASSQGDRSAEKLFF.

V and J are TRBV30 and TRBJ2-7; 8 nucleotides match TRBD2. The CDR3 spans 13 residues. Germline V CDR1 and CDR2: GTSNPN, SVGIG (reference sequence). The trim removed 2 bases at V and 4 bases at J, leaving 4 bases unmatched. CDR3 loop: CAWSRSGGYEQYF. CDR3 in DNA: TGTGCCTGGAGTAGATCGGGAGGGTACGAGCAGTACTTC. Supplemented by reference TRBV30 and TRBJ2-7, the full variable domain reads SQTIHQWPATLVQPVGSPLSLECTVEGTSNPNLYWYRQAAGRGLQLLFYSVGIGQISSEVPQNLSASRPQDRQFILSSKKLLLSDSGFYLCAWSRSGGYEQYFGPGTRLTVT.

This rearrangement joins TRBV7-8 to TRBJ1-5; D is unresolved. This CDR3 region has 13 residues. The V and J ends lost 4 bases and 13 bases respectively, with 17 bases between them. Germline CDR1 SGHVS, CDR2 FQNEAQ. In DNA, the CDR3 is TGTGCCAGCAGCTCCCGACGTCACGGGGTTCAGCATTTT. Its translation is CASSSRRHGVQHF.

The chain couples TRBV7-8 to TRBJ2-7; 7 nucleotides align to TRBD1. The V gene end was trimmed by 3 bases and the J gene end by 1 base; junction bases not matched to a gene: 6. CDR3 length: 15 residues. Germline V gene sequence: CDR1 SGHVS, CDR2 FQNEAQ. The CDR3: CASSFETGISYEQYF. CDR3 nucleotides: TGTGCCAGCAGCTTCGAGACAGGGATATCCTACGAGCAGTACTTC.

The chain carries TRBV7-2 and TRBJ2-3; D gene unclear. The CDR3 is made up of 13 amino acids. V was pared by 1 base and J by 2 bases, with 4 bases between. Germline CDR1 reads SGHTA; CDR2 reads FQGNSA. Here the CDR3 reads CASSLGITDTQYF. The CDR3 nucleotides are TGTGCCAGCAGCTTAGGCATCACAGATACGCAGTATTTT.

The CDR3 spells CAWRGAGISGANVLTF. CDR3 DNA: TGTGCCTGGAGAGGGGCAGGCATCTCTGGGGCCAACGTCCTGACTTTC. The chain couples TRBV30 to TRBJ2-6, with TRBD1 as a possible D gene (5 bases). Germline CDR1 reads GTSNPN; CDR2 reads SVGIG (reference sequence). The CDR3 extends over 16 amino acids. The ends were cut back, 3 bases at V and 0 bases at J, with 12 bases in the middle.

The chain links TRBV6-1 to TRBJ2-5; possible D gene TRBD2, 6 bases. CDR3 size: 14 residues. Germline V lookup: CDR1 MNHNS, CDR2 SASEGT. Trimming removed 4 bases from V and 1 base from J, with 10 bases in between. CDR3 protein: CASSVLGGQETQYF. DNA of the CDR3: TGTGCCAGCAGTGTCTTGGGGGGCCAAGAGACCCAGTACTTC.

The sample holds one count of this clone. This chain connects TRBV18 to TRBJ1-2; D is ambiguous. Trimming removed 3 bases at V and 4 bases at J, with 9 bases between. The germline gives CDR1 KGHSH, CDR2 LQKENI. The length of the CDR3 is 13 residues. CDR3 region: CASSPDDSYGYTF. In nucleotides, the CDR3 is TGTGCCAGCTCACCGGACGATAGCTATGGCTACACCTTC.

This clone was seen a single time. The chain carries TRBV5-1 and TRBJ2-7, with unresolved D. The V and J ends lost 2 bases and 0 bases respectively, with 9 bases between them. CDR3 length: 14 amino acids. Germline V gene lookup returns CDR1 SGHRS and CDR2 YFSETQ. CDR3 sequence: CASSLTVYSYEQYF. The CDR3 DNA reads TGCGCCAGCAGCTTAACGGTCTACTCCTACGAGCAGTACTTC.

There are a few counts of this clone. The V call is TRBV15, the J call TRBJ1-1, with D tentatively TRBD1 (6 bases). Deletions cut 9 bases from V and 3 bases from J, with 17 bases between. Germline V gives CDR1 LNHNV, CDR2 YYDKDF (reference sequence). The CDR3 has 14 amino acids. The CDR3 coding sequence is TGTGCCACTCTCGGGGGGGGCCGGGACACTGAAGCTTTCTTT. Its protein product is CATLGGGRDTEAFF.

V usage is TRBV5-1 and J usage is TRBJ2-2; D may be TRBD1 or TRBD2 (5 bases each). Germline assignment: CDR1 SGHRS and CDR2 YFSETQ. The CDR3 has 15 amino acids. With 3 bases removed from V and 3 bases from J, the gap between germline ends came to 12 bases. Here the CDR3 reads CASSSLGRDTGELFF. The DNA of the CDR3 is TGCGCCAGCAGCTCGCTGGGGCGGGACACCGGGGAGCTGTTTTTT. The variable domain in full, with the rest retrieved from reference TRBV5-1 and TRBJ2-2, is KAGVTQTPRYLIKTRGQQVTLSCSPISGHRSVSWYQQTPGQGLQFLFEYFSETQRNKGNFPGRFSGRQFSNSRSEMNVSTLELGDSALYLCASSSLGRDTGELFFGEGSRLTVL.

The genes are TRBV2 and TRBJ2-1; 14 bases agree with TRBD2. Germline CDR1 reads SNHLY; CDR2 reads FYNNEI. The junction had 9 bases not matched to a gene; V was cut back by 3 bases and J by 8 bases. CDR3 length equals 17 residues. The DNA of the CDR3 is TGTGCCAGCAGTGATTTCGTGGGGACTAGCGGGAGCTATGAGCAGTTCTTC. This sequence encodes CASSDFVGTSGSYEQFF.

This clone occurred once. This rearrangement joins TRBV28 to TRBJ2-1; TRBD2 aligns across 8 bases. V shed 4 bases, J shed 4 bases, and the junction held 12 bases outside the gene matches. The length of the CDR3 is 17 residues. Germline V gene sequence: CDR1 MDHEN, CDR2 SYDVKM. The CDR3 protein is CASSSPGSSGAYNEQFF. DNA of the CDR3: TGTGCCAGCAGTTCTCCTGGTAGTAGCGGGGCATACAATGAGCAGTTCTTC.

This clone was recorded once. The chain links TRBV5-1 to TRBJ1-1, with D possibly being TRBD1 (6 bases). The CDR3 runs 14 residues. Germline CDR1 and CDR2: SGHRS and YFSETQ. Trimming shortened V by 4 bases and J by 1 base, and 11 bases separated the two germline ends. The CDR3 sequence is CASSPGHRNTEAFF. CDR3 sequence (DNA): TGCGCCAGCAGCCCGGGACACAGGAACACTGAAGCTTTCTTT.

The CDR3 spells CASSLGGQGNYEQYF. In DNA form, the CDR3 reads TGTGCCAGCAGCTTAGGTGGGCAGGGGAACTACGAGCAGTACTTC. The chain joins TRBV7-2 to TRBJ2-7; D is perhaps TRBD1 (6 bases). The CDR3 contains 15 residues. The ends were cut back, 1 base at V and 3 bases at J, with 13 bases in the middle. Looked up from germline, CDR1 is SGHTA and CDR2 is FQGNSA. Based on the CDR3 plus reference TRBV7-2 and TRBJ2-7, the full variable domain is GAGVSQSPSNKVTEKGKDVELRCDPISGHTALYWYRQSLGQGLEFLIYFQGNSAPDKSGLPSDRFSAERTGGSVSTLTIQRTQQEDSAVYLCASSLGGQGNYEQYFGPGTRLTVT.

This chain joins TRBV4-3 and TRBJ2-7, with 8 bases matching TRBD2. The length of the CDR3 is 16 residues. Germline CDR1 is LGHNA and CDR2 is YSLEER. The V segment lost 0 bases and the J segment 2 bases; nucleotides outside the gene matches: 6. The CDR3 DNA reads TGCGCCAGCAGCCAAGAAGCGCGGGAGGCTACCTACGAGCAGTACTTC. This translates into CASSQEAREATYEQYF.

The chain couples TRBV6-1 to TRBJ1-5; D call uncertain. The CDR3 spans 12 residues. V lost 6 bases and J 5 bases, leaving 8 bases between the germline ends. Germline V gene sequence: CDR1 MNHNS, CDR2 SASEGT. The CDR3 loop is CASRSWDQPQHF. CDR3 DNA: TGTGCCAGCAGGTCTTGGGATCAGCCCCAGCATTTT.

This clone was observed a handful of times. The rearrangement links TRBV7-2 to TRBJ2-1; D ambiguous. Trimming removed 5 bases from V and 4 bases from J, with 27 bases in between. Germline V gene sequence: CDR1 SGHTA, CDR2 FQGNSA. This CDR3 spans 19 amino acids. The CDR3 region is CASSRQVPYVMAIYNEQFF. CDR3 nucleotides: TGTGCCAGCAGCCGTCAGGTCCCTTACGTCATGGCCATATACAATGAGCAGTTCTTC.

This rearrangement joins TRBV27 to TRBJ2-1; D may be TRBD1 or TRBD2 (6 bases each). This CDR3 region has 15 residues. Looked up from germline, CDR1 is MNHEY and CDR2 is SMNVEV (reference sequence). V was pared by 1 base and J by 4 bases, with 11 bases between. The CDR3 is CASSLYGGAYNEQFF. The CDR3 DNA follows: TGTGCCAGCAGTTTATACGGGGGCGCTTACAATGAGCAGTTCTTC.

This sequence joins TRBV6-5 and TRBJ2-3; no definite D call. CDR1 is MNHEY and CDR2 is SVGAGI in the germline V gene. Trimming took off 5 bases at V and 1 base at J, with 13 bases between the two ends. This CDR3 is built from 15 residues. CDR3 loop: CASSRLGVRTDTQYF. In nucleotides, the CDR3 is TGTGCCAGCAGTCGGTTGGGCGTACGCACAGATACGCAGTATTTT.

The genes are TRBV11-2 and TRBJ1-2; 12 nucleotides agree with TRBD1. Germline V gene data show CDR1 as SGHAT and CDR2 as FQNNGV. J gave up 4 bases and V 5 bases, and 2 bases lay outside the gene matches. The CDR3 runs 14 residues. CDR3 in amino acids: CASSRDRGPYGYTF. CDR3 DNA: TGTGCCAGCAGCCGGGACAGGGGGCCCTATGGCTACACCTTC.

This clone was seen a few times. This chain joins TRBV7-2 and TRBJ2-7, with 7 bases aligning to TRBD1. This CDR3 has 11 residues. CDR1 and CDR2 (germline): SGHTA, FQGNSA. Trimming at V came to 5 bases and at J to 10 bases, leaving 5 bases not matched to a gene. CDR3 region: CASSQRQGQYF. CDR3 coding DNA: TGTGCCAGCAGCCAACGACAGGGACAGTACTTC.

This chain connects TRBV20-1 to TRBJ1-2; no firm D call. The V and J ends lost 6 bases and 0 bases respectively, with 5 bases between them. Germline V gene data show CDR1 as DFQATT and CDR2 as SNEGSKA (reference sequence). The CDR3 runs to 11 residues. The CDR3 is CSAAANYGYTF. The CDR3 coding sequence is TGCAGTGCGGCGGCTAACTATGGCTACACCTTC.

The chain employs TRBV6-1 and TRBJ1-5, with D maybe TRBD1 (5 bases). The CDR3 extends over 16 amino acids. Looked up from germline, CDR1 is MNHNS and CDR2 is SASEGT. V lost 2 bases and J lost 6, with 17 bases in between. CDR3 bases: TGTGCCAGCAGTGAACTTCCGGGGACGATCGGTCAGCCCCAGCATTTT. Translating gives CASSELPGTIGQPQHF.